This T cell receptor (beta chain) was sequenced for a study of cytomegalovirus exposure and HLA in healthy donors. Repertoires were generated with immunoSEQ multiplex PCR, while TCRdb's copy carries only in-frame clones and drops some. The repertoire holds 95,000 to 150,000 clones, 70% to 90% seen once, with approximately 2% in the top ten. V trimming: 0 bases; J trimming: 8 bases; junction bases outside the gene matches: 7. The germline V gene encodes CDR1 SEHNR and CDR2 FQNEAQ (reference sequence). The CDR3 loop spans 16 amino acids. Findings and limits, study-wide: Reported performance of the classifier showed diagnosis of cytomegalovirus status with high specificity and sensitivity.

Comment on this clone: The target antigen is unknown.

The chain couples TRBV7-9 to TRBJ2-1; 10 bases line up with TRBD2. The sample consisted of PBMCs. The TCR was taken from a woman aged 18-29 years in good health and CMV-seronegative. CDR3 protein: CASSLASGGPKDEQFF. The CDR3 region has the DNA TGTGCCAGCAGCTTAGCTAGCGGGGGGCCCAAGGATGAGCAGTTCTTC.